The 9 T cell receptor beta chains in this list originate from one sample, sequenced in a study of response to subunit inactivated influenza vaccine. TCRdb independently ran MiXCR on the RT-PCR reads; one entry per CDR3 protein. The repertoire has 800,000 or so distinct CDR3 sequences, roughly 20% of them found once; the top ten carry roughly 10%. The sequences come from PBMCs from blood, collected around 5 days after vaccination. All receptors come from a man between 50 and 59 years old who received an inactivated influenza vaccine.

The sample holds a few counts of this clonotype. The rearrangement joins TRBV4-2 to TRBJ2-7, with 8 bases fitting TRBD2. Germline lookup yields CDR1 LGHNA and CDR2 YNFKEQ. V trimming: 1 base; J trimming: 3 bases; junction bases outside the gene matches: 2. The CDR3 consists of 14 residues. CDR3 protein: CASSQGRGDYEQYF. CDR3 nucleotide sequence: TGTGCCAGCAGCCAAGGGCGGGGGGACTACGAGCAGTACTTC.

The rearrangement links TRBV23-1 to TRBJ1-2; the D is unclear. TRBV23-1 is given ORF status, its function remaining uncertain. V gave up 0 bases and J gave up 8 bases, with 4 bases separating them. This CDR3 spans 11 amino acids. CDR3 coding DNA: TGCGCCAGCAGTCAATCGTGGGGCTACACCTTC. Encoded protein: CASSQSWGYTF.

This clonotype was seen only once. The junction shows a germline mismatch at one end, possibly a read error. The rearrangement joins TRBV10-3 to TRBJ2-7; D call uncertain. The CDR3 runs 13 residues. Germline V gene data show CDR1 as ENHRY and CDR2 as SYGVKD. In DNA, the CDR3 is TGTGTCATCAGTGAGAGGAGTTCCTACGAGCAGTACTTC. It yields the protein CVISERSSYEQYF.

This sequence joins TRBV6-5 and TRBJ1-2; D unclear. V was clipped by 2 bases and J by 2 bases, with 9 bases between them. The CDR3 runs 14 residues. The germline V gene has CDR1 MNHEY and CDR2 SVGAGI. CDR3 nucleotides: TGTGCCAGCAGTTACATCCAACAGAACTATGGCTACACCTTC. Amino acids: CASSYIQQNYGYTF.

This clonotype has more than one count but fewer than ten. The rearrangement links TRBV29-1 to TRBJ1-1, with D hard to call. The length of the CDR3 is 13 residues. V was clipped by 4 bases and J by 1 base, with 10 bases between them. CDR1 and CDR2 (germline): SQVTM, ANQGSEA. The DNA of the CDR3 is TGCAGCGTTGTCACCCCGCGGAACACTGAAGCTTTCTTT. It codes for CSVVTPRNTEAFF.

This clonotype was observed a handful of times. The V gene is TRBV12-3 or TRBV12-4, the J gene TRBJ2-7, with a weak D call TRBD1 (5 bases). The CDR3 extends over 13 amino acids. V lost 4 bases and J lost 0, with 7 bases in between. The CDR3 DNA reads TGTGCCAGCAGTTCAGGGTTCTCCTACGAGCAGTACTTC. As protein: CASSSGFSYEQYF.

The chain recombines TRBV27 with TRBJ2-7; 7 nucleotides line up with TRBD1. V gave up 2 bases and J gave up 0 bases; unmatched junction bases: 4. The CDR3 loop spans 15 amino acids. The germline V gene encodes CDR1 MNHEY and CDR2 SMNVEV (reference sequence). CDR3 in amino acids: CASSLEGALSYEQYF. CDR3 DNA sequence: TGTGCCAGCAGTTTAGAGGGGGCACTCTCCTACGAGCAGTACTTC.

This clonotype appeared a few times. The chain has TRBV7-9 and TRBJ1-1, with 9 bases fitting TRBD1. There are 16 residues in the CDR3. Germline V gene lookup returns CDR1 SEHNR and CDR2 FQNEAQ (reference sequence). The junction had 10 bases not matched to a gene; V was cut back by 5 bases and J by 3 bases. The CDR3 DNA reads as TGTGCCAGCAGCGCTCCGGGACAGGGATTTTACACTGAAGCTTTCTTT. The encoded protein is CASSAPGQGFYTEAFF.

This chain links TRBV20-1 with TRBJ2-2; D ambiguous. The CDR3 spans 13 residues. Germline CDR1 and CDR2: DFQATT and SNEGSKA (reference sequence). V dropped 7 bases and J dropped 3 bases, with 12 bases sitting between them. The CDR3 nucleotides read TGCAGTGTCTCCCCTCGGTACACCGGGGAGCTGTTTTTT. It codes for CSVSPRYTGELFF.